The clone carrying this T cell receptor beta chain was counted at least ten times. The entry originates in a study of low-dose radiotherapy and immunotherapy resistance in tumors. About the research overall: Primers used for first-strand cDNA, a TRAV- and TRBV-specific set, covered both alpha and beta chains.

PCR amplification of the TCRs was performed with Phusion for approximately 20 PCR cycles, and it relied on a constant-region primer together with a V-primer adapter. TCRdb analysed the reads with MiXCR anew, one entry per CDR3 protein. The top ten clones hold 8% to 10% of a sample with roughly 50,000 distinct CDR3 sequences, around 35% of them seen once. Time point described: after trial treatment. The treatment is: LDRT plus nivolumab, ipilimumab, low-dose cyclophosphamide and aspirin (RACIN trial). V was cut by 1 base and J by 0 bases, with 4 bases left in between. Germline CDR1 and CDR2: SGHAT and FQNNGV. The CDR3 is made up of 14 amino acids.

This receptor was identified in a male donor with rectosigmoid adenocarcinoma. The sequencing used PBMCs, collected after low-dose radiotherapy plus immunotherapy. V usage is TRBV11-2 and J usage is TRBJ2-1; no reliable D call. The CDR3 protein is CASSLVSSYNEQFF. CDR3 bases: TGTGCCAGCAGCTTAGTGAGCTCCTACAATGAGCAGTTCTTC.